The 20 T cell receptor beta chains below all came from one sample that was sequenced in a study of blood T cell repertoires in COVID-19. Measured with immunoSEQ multiplex PCR; TCRdb has only the in-frame clones, and not every one. The sample holds about 68,000 clones; roughly three quarters are singletons and the top ten take approximately 12%. The material sequenced was peripheral blood. The receptors originated from a human donor in a cohort sampled during active COVID-19.

This rearrangement joins TRBV24-1 to TRBJ2-1, with 8 nucleotides matching TRBD2. The CDR3 sequence is 16 residues long. V gave up 0 bases and J gave up 5 bases; unmatched junction bases: 5. In germline, CDR1 is KGHDR, CDR2 SFDVKD. CDR3 sequence reads: CATSDLPGRGNNEQFF. In nucleotides, the CDR3 is TGTGCCACCAGTGATTTGCCCGGGAGGGGGAACAATGAGCAGTTCTTC.

Remarks on this clone: Other nucleotide sequences from this sample produce the same CDR3. The V call is TRBV7-3, the J call TRBJ2-1, with 10 bases aligning to TRBD2. CDR3 length: 15 amino acids. V trimming: 2 bases; J trimming: 7 bases; junction bases outside the gene matches: 5. Per the germline V gene, CDR1 is SGHTA and CDR2 is FQGTGA. The CDR3 is CASSLLAGAWNEQFF. CDR3 DNA: TGTGCCAGCAGCTTACTAGCGGGAGCTTGGAATGAGCAGTTCTTC.

This chain joins TRBV7-2 and TRBJ1-6, with D maybe TRBD1 (5 bases). This CDR3 contains 17 residues. Between the trimmed V and J ends, which lost 0 bases and 7 bases, there was a span of 16 bases. Germline V gene sequence: CDR1 SGHTA, CDR2 FQGNSA. CDR3: CASSLAGQSSGNSPLHF. The CDR3 DNA reads TGTGCCAGCAGCTTAGCGGGGCAGTCCTCTGGGAATTCACCCCTCCACTTT.

The chain employs TRBV7-2 and TRBJ1-6; D uncertain. CDR1 is SGHTA, CDR2 FQGNSA, per germline. This CDR3 spans 14 amino acids. Trimming cost V 2 bases and J 7 bases, with 9 bases left between them. The CDR3 DNA sequence: TGTGCCAGCAGCTTACTCCGGGTGAATTCACCCCTCCACTTT. Protein sequence: CASSLLRVNSPLHF.

The chain has TRBV11-2 and TRBJ2-7; D perhaps matches TRBD2 (5 bases). CDR1 and CDR2 from the germline V gene are SGHAT and FQNNGV. Trimming took 1 base from V and 2 from J, leaving 9 bases between them. CDR3 length: 14 amino acids. The CDR3 is CASSLAGYPYEQYF. The CDR3 bases are TGTGCCAGCAGCTTAGCGGGGTATCCCTACGAGCAGTACTTC.

V is TRBV30 and J is TRBJ1-3; D perhaps matches TRBD1 (5 bases). CDR3 length equals 13 residues. The V gene lost 6 bases and the J gene lost 0 bases, with 9 bases spanning the gap. Germline CDR1 is GTSNPN and CDR2 is SVGIG (reference sequence). Here the CDR3 reads CACPGPSGNTIYF. In DNA form, the CDR3 reads TGTGCCTGTCCAGGGCCCTCTGGAAACACCATATATTTT.

This chain links TRBV6-5 with TRBJ1-1; possibly TRBD1 for D (5 bases). Germline assignment: CDR1 MNHEY and CDR2 SVGAGI. This CDR3 has 12 amino acids. V lost 6 bases, J lost 3 bases, and 8 bases lay in between. The CDR3 DNA reads TGTGCCAGCAGAACGGGGGACACTGAAGCTTTCTTT. It specifies CASRTGDTEAFF.

The rearrangement uses TRBV19 and TRBJ1-4, with TRBD1 matching over 9 bases. V dropped 4 bases and J dropped 4; count of bases not matched to a gene: 1. CDR1 and CDR2 (germline): LNHDA, SQIVND (reference sequence). There are 14 residues in the CDR3. The CDR3 protein is CASSTTGGNEKLFF. The CDR3 DNA reads TGTGCCAGTAGTACGACAGGGGGTAATGAAAAACTGTTTTTT.

The chain uses TRBV5-1 and TRBJ2-7, with D perhaps matching TRBD1 (5 bases). The CDR3 runs to 15 residues. Trimming removed 5 bases from V and 1 base from J, with 16 bases in between. Germline CDR1 and CDR2: SGHRS and YFSETQ. CDR3 in amino acids: CASRPEAGWSYEQYF. The CDR3, as DNA: TGCGCCAGCAGACCCGAGGCAGGGTGGTCCTACGAGCAGTACTTC.

This chain uses TRBV20-1 with TRBJ2-2, with D unclear. The CDR3 runs 14 residues. V was shortened by 3 bases and J by 0 bases, with 8 bases between the two germline ends. Germline V gene lookup returns CDR1 DFQATT and CDR2 SNEGSKA (reference sequence). CDR3 DNA: TGCAGTGCTAGTAGAGGTCCGAACACCGGGGAGCTGTTTTTT. This encodes CSASRGPNTGELFF.

The gene calls are TRBV19 and TRBJ1-5; D call uncertain. The ends were cut back, 7 bases at V and 0 bases at J, with 13 bases in the middle. The germline V gene has CDR1 LNHDA and CDR2 SQIVND (reference sequence). The CDR3 is made up of 15 amino acids. The DNA of the CDR3 is TGTGCCAGTACCGTGCGGGAGAGTAGCAATCAGCCCCAGCATTTT. It yields the protein CASTVRESSNQPQHF.

The chain combines TRBV6-5 with TRBJ1-1; possible D gene TRBD1, 5 bases. The germline V gene has CDR1 MNHEY and CDR2 SVGAGI. The CDR3 totals 13 residues. V shed 2 bases and J shed 4 bases, with 8 bases lying between them. The CDR3 here is CASSYRGITEAFF. The CDR3 DNA reads as TGTGCCAGCAGTTACAGGGGAATCACTGAAGCTTTCTTT.

This chain connects TRBV5-8 to TRBJ1-1; weak D call: TRBD1 (6 bases). This CDR3 spans 16 amino acids. V lost 0 bases to trimming and J lost 0 bases, with 12 bases between them. Germline CDR1 reads SGHTS; CDR2 reads YDEGEE. CDR3 nucleotides: TGTGCCAGCAGCTTGGCGGGGGGCGGGATGAACACTGAAGCTTTCTTT. Protein sequence: CASSLAGGGMNTEAFF.

The J gene is TRBJ2-7, the V gene TRBV5-5; D is uncertain. Germline assignment: CDR1 SGHKS and CDR2 YYEKEE (reference sequence). The V gene lost 0 bases and the J gene lost 2 bases, with 12 bases spanning the gap. The CDR3 length is 15 residues. Written as DNA, the CDR3 is TGTGCCAGCAGCTTGGAAGGCGGAATTACCTACGAGCAGTACTTC. It codes for CASSLEGGITYEQYF.

This clone was detected a few times. The V call is TRBV28, the J call TRBJ2-1; D is ambiguous. The CDR3 has 15 amino acids. Germline CDR1 is MDHEN and CDR2 is SYDVKM. Trimming left V 5 bases short and J 0 bases short, with 11 bases between. The CDR3 DNA reads as TGTGCCAGCAGTCCTGCTACCTACTCCTACAATGAGCAGTTCTTC. Its protein product is CASSPATYSYNEQFF.

The chain employs TRBV7-2 and TRBJ2-7; maybe TRBD1 (6 bases). CDR1 and CDR2 from the germline V gene are SGHTA and FQGNSA. The CDR3 consists of 16 residues. Trimming pared 5 bases from V and 0 bases from J, leaving 17 bases between. The CDR3 coding sequence is TGTGCCAGCAGCCGGCACGCGGACAGCCCCTCCTACGAGCAGTACGTC. This codes for CASSRHADSPSYEQYV.

Only one count was recorded for this clone. This chain joins TRBV6-5 and TRBJ2-3; 7 positions match TRBD1. Germline V gene data show CDR1 as MNHEY and CDR2 as SVGAGI. The CDR3 sequence is 14 residues long. Trimming cost V 6 bases and J 3 bases; bases outside gene matches: 6. CDR3 nucleotides: TGTGCCAGCAGCCTTACACAGGGGACAGATACGCAGTATTTT. Protein sequence: CASSLTQGTDTQYF.

CDR3 loop: CAIGTGGPYEQYF. The DNA for the CDR3 is TGTGCCATCGGGACAGGGGGGCCCTACGAGCAGTACTTC. V and J are TRBV28 and TRBJ2-7; TRBD1 matches at 11 bases. The trim removed 10 bases at V and 2 bases at J, leaving 4 bases unmatched. The CDR3 runs to 13 residues. Looked up from germline, CDR1 is MDHEN and CDR2 is SYDVKM.

The CDR3 region has the DNA TGTGCCAGCCGAACAGCGGGGGTCCACGAGCAGTACTTC. It is translated as CASRTAGVHEQYF. The chain employs TRBV12-3 or TRBV12-4 and TRBJ2-7; TRBD2 aligns across 8 bases. V shed 8 bases and J 5 bases; nucleotides not matched to a gene: 8. The CDR3 has 13 residues.

The rearrangement joins TRBV7-9 to TRBJ1-2; possible D gene TRBD1, 5 bases. The V gene's germline CDR1 is SEHNR and CDR2 FQNEAQ (reference sequence). CDR3 length equals 15 residues. The ends were cut back, 0 bases at V and 8 bases at J, with 16 bases in the middle. As DNA, the CDR3 is TGTGCCAGCAGCTTAGCTGCCGGGACTCAGGGCGGCTACACCTTC. Its protein is CASSLAAGTQGGYTF.